Sequencing of this TCR beta chain was carried out in a study of technical replicates of blood from several donors. Sequenced by immunoSEQ multiplex PCR; TCRdb stores in-frame clones only, minus some. The sample consists of about 56,000 clones, 85% to 95% of them appearing once. This CDR3 is built from 14 residues. V lost 5 bases, J lost 2 bases, and 2 bases stayed unmatched. The germline CDR1 and CDR2 sequences are LNHNV and YYDKDF (reference sequence). The rearrangement uses TRBV15 and TRBJ2-3, with 9 bases lining up with TRBD2. Sequencing input: PBMCs. The TCR was taken from a human donor in good health. Some clones in this sample may be carry-over from other donors' samples. The CDR3 DNA reads as TGTGCCACCAGCCTAGCGGGATACACAGATACGCAGTATTTT. The encoded protein is CATSLAGYTDTQYF.